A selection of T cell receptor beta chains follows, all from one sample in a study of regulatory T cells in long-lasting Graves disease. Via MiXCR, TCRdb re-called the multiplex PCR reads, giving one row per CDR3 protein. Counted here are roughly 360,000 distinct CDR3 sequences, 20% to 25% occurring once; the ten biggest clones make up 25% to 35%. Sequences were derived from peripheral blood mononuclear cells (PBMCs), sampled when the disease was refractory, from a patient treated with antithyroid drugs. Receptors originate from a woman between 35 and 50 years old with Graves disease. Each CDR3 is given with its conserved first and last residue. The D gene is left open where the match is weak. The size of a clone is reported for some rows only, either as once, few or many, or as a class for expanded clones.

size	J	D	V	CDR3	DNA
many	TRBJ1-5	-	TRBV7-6	CASSLFDGAENQPQHF	TGTGCCAGCAGCTTATTCGACGGAGCAGAAAATCAGCCCCAGCATTTT
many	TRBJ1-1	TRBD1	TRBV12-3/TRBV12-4	CASSSTGTGVTEAFF	TGTGCCAGCAGTTCCACCGGGACAGGGGTCACTGAAGCTTTCTTT
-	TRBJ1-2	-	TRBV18	CASSPLDTDYGYTF	TGTGCCAGCTCACCACTGGACACTGACTATGGCTACACCTTC
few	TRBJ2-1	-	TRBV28	CASSFRGFTYNEQFF	TGTGCCAGCAGTTTTCGAGGTTTTACCTACAATGAGCAGTTCTTC
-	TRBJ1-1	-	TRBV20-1	CSASRPYTGPSFSYTEAFF	TGCAGTGCTAGTCGCCCCTATACGGGCCCTTCTTTTAGTTACACTGAAGCTTTCTTT
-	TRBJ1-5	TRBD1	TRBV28	CASSGTGANVGNQPQHF	TGTGCCAGCAGCGGGACAGGGGCTAATGTGGGCAATCAGCCCCAGCATTTT
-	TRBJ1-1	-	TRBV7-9	CASSLLSLQGLGKNTEAFF	TGTGCCAGCAGCTTATTATCCCTACAGGGCTTAGGAAAGAACACTGAAGCTTTCTTT
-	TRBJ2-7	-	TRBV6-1	CASSKTTPTYEQYF	TGTGCCAGCAGTAAGACGACACCAACCTACGAGCAGTACTTC
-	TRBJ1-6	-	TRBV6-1	CASIKQGFRHNSPLHF	TGTGCCAGTATCAAACAGGGTTTCCGCCATAATTCACCCCTCCACTTT
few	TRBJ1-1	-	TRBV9	CASSGEGNTEAFF	TGTGCCAGCAGCGGGGAGGGAAACACTGAAGCTTTCTTT
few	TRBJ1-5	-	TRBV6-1	CASMDYSNQPQHF	TGTGCCAGCATGGACTATAGCAATCAGCCCCAGCATTTT
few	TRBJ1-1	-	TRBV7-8	CASLPSGSSNTEAFF	TGTGCCAGCCTTCCGTCTGGAAGCTCGAACACTGAAGCTTTCTTT
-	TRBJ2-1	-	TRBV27	CASSLFPHYNEQFF	TGTGCCAGCAGTTTATTCCCCCACTACAATGAGCAGTTCTTC
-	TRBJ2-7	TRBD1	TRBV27	CASSLSGQVIVYEQYF	TGTGCCAGCAGTTTATCGGGACAGGTCATTGTTTACGAGCAGTACTTC
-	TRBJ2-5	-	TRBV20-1	CSARKSKRGETQYF	TGCAGTGCTAGAAAATCAAAGCGTGGAGAGACCCAGTACTTC
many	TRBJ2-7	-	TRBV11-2	CASSLLLMGPEQYF	TGTGCCAGCAGCCTCCTCCTCATGGGCCCCGAGCAGTACTTC
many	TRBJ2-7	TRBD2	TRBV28	CASSFGGLAGDVLF	TGTGCCAGCAGTTTCGGGGGACTAGCGGGCGACGTCCTCTTC
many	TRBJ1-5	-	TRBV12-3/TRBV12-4	CASSFGSGTQQPQHF	-
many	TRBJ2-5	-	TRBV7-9	CASSLVSSQETQYF	TGTGCCAGCAGCTTAGTCTCGTCTCAAGAGACCCAGTACTTC
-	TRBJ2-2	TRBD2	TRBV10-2	CASSESSASGTAGELFF	TGCGCCAGCAGTGAGAGTTCGGCTAGCGGGACAGCCGGGGAGCTGTTTTTT
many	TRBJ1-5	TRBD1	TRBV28	CASSSSAAGGSNQPQHF	TGTGCCAGCAGTTCTTCAGCGGCAGGGGGAAGCAATCAGCCCCAGCATTTT
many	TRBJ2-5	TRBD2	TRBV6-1	CASNPRGLAVKETQYF	TGTGCCAGCAACCCGCGGGGACTAGCGGTAAAAGAGACCCAGTACTTC
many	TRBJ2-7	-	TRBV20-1	CSARYTGYEQYF	TGCAGTGCTAGATATACAGGTTACGAGCAGTACTTC
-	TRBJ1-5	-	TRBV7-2	CASSLEGWYNQPQHF	TGTGCCAGCAGCTTAGAGGGTTGGTACAATCAGCCCCAGCATTTT
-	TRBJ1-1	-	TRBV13	CASSFTSNTEAFF	TGTGCCAGCAGCTTCACCAGCAACACTGAAGCTTTCTTT
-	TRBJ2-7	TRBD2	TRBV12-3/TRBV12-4	CASSLLADLREEQYF	TGTGCCAGCAGCTTACTAGCGGACCTCCGGGAGGAGCAGTACTTC
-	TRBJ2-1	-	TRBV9	CASRGARSNEQFF	TGTGCCAGCAGAGGTGCACGGTCCAATGAGCAGTTCTTC
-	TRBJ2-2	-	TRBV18	CASSREIGELFF	TGTGCCAGCTCACGCGAGATCGGGGAGCTGTTTTTT
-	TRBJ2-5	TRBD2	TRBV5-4	CASSASTSSQETQYF	TGTGCCAGCAGCGCTTCGACTAGCTCTCAAGAGACCCAGTACTTC
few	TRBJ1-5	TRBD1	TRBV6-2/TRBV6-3	CASSYRPGQGDSNQPQHF	TGTGCCAGCAGTTACCGTCCGGGACAGGGTGATAGCAATCAGCCCCAGCATTTT
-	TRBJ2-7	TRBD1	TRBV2	CARTGTGDDEQYF	TGTGCCAGGACCGGGACAGGGGATGACGAGCAGTACTTC
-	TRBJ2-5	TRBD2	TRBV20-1	CSARDLQRLADQETQYF	TGCAGTGCTAGAGATCTGCAGCGACTAGCGGACCAAGAGACCCAGTACTTC
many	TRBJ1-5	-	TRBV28	CASSFVGNQPQHF	TGTGCCAGCAGTTTCGTAGGCAATCAGCCCCAGCATTTT
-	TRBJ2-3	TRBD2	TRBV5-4	CASSFPGLAGRDTQYF	TGTGCCAGCAGCTTCCCGGGACTAGCGGGTCGCGATACGCAGTATTTT
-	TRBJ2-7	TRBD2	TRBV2	CASSPLTSGRPPEQYF	TGTGCCAGCAGCCCCCTAACTAGCGGCCGTCCTCCCGAGCAGTACTTC
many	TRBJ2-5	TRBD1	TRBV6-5	CASSYYRGRTTTGETQYF	TGTGCCAGCAGTTACTACAGGGGCCGTACTACTACCGGAGAGACCCAGTACTTC
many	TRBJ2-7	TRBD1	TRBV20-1	CSAREGRGRSEQYF	TGCAGTGCTAGAGAGGGCAGGGGGCGATCCGAGCAGTACTTC
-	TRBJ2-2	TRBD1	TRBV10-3	CAISETDRGRNTGELFF	TGTGCCATCAGTGAGACCGACAGGGGGCGCAACACCGGGGAGCTGTTTTTT
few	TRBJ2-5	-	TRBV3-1	CASSQDGTGESQYF	TGTGCCAGCAGCCAAGATGGGACGGGAGAGTCCCAGTACTTC
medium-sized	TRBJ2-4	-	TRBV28	CASSVIAKNIQYF	TGTGCCAGCAGCGTGATAGCCAAAAACATTCAGTACTTC
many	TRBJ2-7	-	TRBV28	CASTHEARYEQYF	TGTGCCAGCACCCATGAGGCGCGCTACGAGCAGTACTTC
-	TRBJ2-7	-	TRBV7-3	CASSLMGGPLYEQYF	TGTGCCAGCAGCTTAATGGGGGGCCCGTTATACGAGCAGTACTTC
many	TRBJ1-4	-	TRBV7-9	CASSVDRGNEKLFF	TGTGCCAGCAGCGTTGACAGAGGCAATGAAAAACTGTTTTTT
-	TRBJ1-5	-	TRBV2	CASSLTGAPQPQHF	TGTGCCAGCAGTCTCACGGGGGCACCCCAGCCCCAGCATTTT
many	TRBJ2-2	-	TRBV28	CASRKERVNTGELFF	TGTGCCAGCAGGAAGGAGCGGGTGAACACCGGGGAGCTGTTTTTT
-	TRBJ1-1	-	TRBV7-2	CASSLLRGFTEAFF	TGTGCCAGCAGCTTACTTAGGGGTTTCACTGAAGCTTTCTTT
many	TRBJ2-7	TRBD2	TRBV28	CASSFEGRAGHYEQYF	TGTGCCAGCAGTTTTGAGGGGAGGGCCGGTCACTACGAGCAGTACTTC
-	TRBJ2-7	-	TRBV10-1	CASSPGPWPRQYF	TGCGCCAGCAGCCCAGGTCCCTGGCCAAGGCAGTACTTC
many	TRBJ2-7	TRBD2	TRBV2	CASRLAVDYEQYF	TGTGCCAGCAGACTAGCGGTTGACTACGAGCAGTACTTC
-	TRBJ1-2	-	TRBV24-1	CATSEGPLDYGYTF	TGTGCCACCAGCGAGGGACCTCTTGACTATGGCTACACCTTC
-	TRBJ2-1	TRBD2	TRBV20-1	CSAQTSGSFNEQFF	TGCAGTGCCCAGACTAGCGGGAGTTTCAATGAGCAGTTCTTC
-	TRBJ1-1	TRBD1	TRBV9	CASSVGWDRGTEAFF	TGTGCCAGCAGCGTAGGGTGGGACAGGGGGACTGAAGCTTTCTTT
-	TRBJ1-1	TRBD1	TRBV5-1	CASSLAYSGGPNTEAFF	TGCGCCAGCAGCTTGGCCTATTCAGGGGGCCCGAACACTGAAGCTTTCTTT
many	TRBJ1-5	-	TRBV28	CASSLVLSRDQPQHF	TGTGCCAGCAGTTTGGTCCTTTCGAGGGATCAGCCCCAGCATTTT
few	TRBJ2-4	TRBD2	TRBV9	CASSVALAGAKNIQYF	TGTGCCAGCAGCGTAGCACTAGCGGGAGCCAAAAACATTCAGTACTTC